A single sample is the source of the 26 T cell receptor beta chains below, sequenced in a study of blood T cells in healthy people across ages. Primed by a sample-barcoded 5' primer and a J-beta primer mix, a second PCR proceeded for roughly 7 to 12 cycles. TCRdb recomputed calls from the 5' RACE reads with MiXCR, one row per CDR3 protein. The sample yields 710,000 or so distinct CDR3 sequences, 22% seen once. Sequencing was done on a sample of blood. These receptors originate from a man aged 65 to 85 in good health.

J is TRBJ2-3 and V is TRBV6-2 or TRBV6-3; D is undetermined. Trimming took 6 bases from V and 4 from J, leaving 14 bases between them. The CDR3 spans 14 residues. Germline V gives CDR1 MNHEY, CDR2 SVGEGT. CDR3 nucleotide sequence: TGTGCCAGCAGAGGAGAGTTGTGGGCAGATACGCAGTATTTT. It translates to CASRGELWADTQYF.

The sample holds a few counts of this clonotype. The chain carries TRBV6-5 and TRBJ1-1; TRBD1 agrees at 7 bases. The CDR3 consists of 14 residues. Per germline, CDR1 MNHEY and CDR2 SVGAGI. V was pared by 2 bases and J by 4 bases, with 4 bases of the junction left unmatched. Here the CDR3 reads CASSYNPGGTEAFF. The DNA for the CDR3 is TGTGCCAGCAGTTACAATCCAGGGGGCACTGAAGCTTTCTTT.

This clonotype was seen only a few times. This chain connects TRBV5-1 to TRBJ1-1, with TRBD1 matching over 8 bases. V was pared by 2 bases and J by 4 bases, with 10 bases of the junction left unmatched. Germline-derived CDR1 and CDR2 are SGHRS and YFSETQ. The CDR3 covers 16 residues. CDR3 region: CASSLPRGLLSTEAFF. The DNA for the CDR3 is TGCGCCAGCAGCTTACCCAGGGGGCTATTGAGCACTGAAGCTTTCTTT.

The chain joins TRBV12-3 or TRBV12-4 to TRBJ2-5, with TRBD2 identical over 7 bases. This CDR3 has 14 amino acids. With V trimmed by 0 bases and J by 5 bases, 3 bases remained unmatched. The CDR3 coding sequence is TGTGCCAGCAGTTTAGCGGGGGGGGACGAGACCCAGTACTTC. Translated: CASSLAGGDETQYF.

The CDR3, as DNA: TGTGCCAGCAGTTACGACGCCTCGAACACCGGGGAGCTGTTTTTT. It is translated as CASSYDASNTGELFF. The rearrangement uses TRBV6-5 and TRBJ2-2; D gene ambiguous. Looked up from germline, CDR1 is MNHEY and CDR2 is SVGAGI. The CDR3 sequence is 15 residues long. Trimming left V 2 bases short and J 0 bases short, with 7 bases between.

This clonotype was picked up many times. The gene calls are TRBV29-1 and TRBJ1-4, with unresolved D. This CDR3 has 13 residues. CDR1 is SQVTM, CDR2 ANQGSEA, per germline. V lost 2 bases and J 8 bases, leaving 12 bases between the germline ends. This CDR3 reads CSVESVRGEKLFF. CDR3 sequence (DNA): TGCAGCGTTGAATCAGTCCGTGGCGAAAAACTGTTTTTT.

The CDR3 sequence is CAWSSGTAAHF. Written as DNA, the CDR3 is TGTGCCTGGAGCTCCGGGACAGCGGCCCACTTT. The chain employs TRBV30 and TRBJ1-6, with 7 bases matching TRBD1. Germline V gives CDR1 GTSNPN, CDR2 SVGIG (reference sequence). V was pared by 3 bases and J by 18 bases, with 8 bases of the junction left unmatched. This CDR3 has 11 residues.

This rearrangement joins TRBV4-1 to TRBJ1-2; D gene uncertain. Trimming shortened V by 0 bases and J by 5 bases, and 19 bases separated the two germline ends. CDR1 is MGHRA and CDR2 is YSYEKL in the germline V gene. CDR3 size: 17 residues. DNA for the CDR3: TGCGCCAGCAGCCAAGATAGTAGGGTTCTAGGTCGGTATGGCTACACCTTC. It translates to CASSQDSRVLGRYGYTF.

This clonotype was seen more than once but under ten times. The chain recombines TRBV28 with TRBJ2-5; TRBD2 matches 15 bases. Germline V gives CDR1 MDHEN, CDR2 SYDVKM. V lost 10 bases and J lost 5; bases outside the gene matches: 14. The CDR3 is 17 residues long. The CDR3 sequence is CANSPGTSGRISETQYF. The CDR3 bases are TGTGCCAACAGCCCTGGGACTAGCGGGAGGATCTCTGAGACCCAGTACTTC.

This chain uses TRBV7-9 with TRBJ2-6; 11 positions match TRBD1. Losses at the gene ends were 5 bases for V and 3 bases for J; bases not matched to a gene: 12. The CDR3 contains 19 residues. CDR1 is SEHNR, CDR2 FQNEAQ, per germline (reference sequence). The CDR3 spells CASSLRGTGGSGGANVLTF. The CDR3, as DNA: TGTGCCAGCAGCCTAAGGGGGACAGGGGGTTCTGGTGGGGCCAACGTCCTGACTTTC.

This clonotype was counted a few times. The V call is TRBV5-1, the J call TRBJ2-1, with D possibly called TRBD1 or TRBD2 (7 bases each). The CDR3 runs 16 residues. The germline gives CDR1 SGHRS, CDR2 YFSETQ. Deletions cut 4 bases from V and 0 bases from J, with 14 bases between. The CDR3 DNA reads TGCGCCAGCAGCATCCAGGGGGGGAGCTCCTACAATGAGCAGTTCTTC. Translating it yields CASSIQGGSSYNEQFF.

The chain uses TRBV7-6 and TRBJ2-3; 11 nucleotides align to TRBD2. With V trimmed by 4 bases and J by 6 bases, 12 bases remained unmatched. The CDR3 contains 17 residues. Per the germline V gene, CDR1 is SGHVS and CDR2 is FNYEAQ. CDR3: CASSSRLAGTAVDTQYF. The CDR3 DNA reads as TGTGCCAGCAGCTCCCGACTAGCGGGGACCGCAGTCGATACGCAGTATTTT.

The CDR3 sequence: CASSFGRNEQYF. Here the CDR3 DNA reads TGTGCCAGCAGTTTCGGTCGCAACGAGCAGTACTTC. The gene calls are TRBV28 and TRBJ2-7, with D unresolved. V was cut by 3 bases and J by 5 bases, with 8 bases left in between. This CDR3 is 12 amino acids long. Germline V gene lookup returns CDR1 MDHEN and CDR2 SYDVKM.

This clonotype was observed a single time. The rearrangement uses TRBV7-2 and TRBJ2-3; tentatively, D is TRBD2 (6 bases). Trimming took off 5 bases at V and 3 bases at J, with 12 bases between the two ends. This CDR3 comprises 14 residues. The germline gives CDR1 SGHTA, CDR2 FQGNSA. CDR3 sequence reads: CASSTTSSTDTQYF. The CDR3, as DNA: TGTGCCAGCAGCACCACTAGCTCAACAGATACGCAGTATTTT.

The CDR3 here is CASSGLAGDRTDTQYF. The CDR3 DNA reads TGTGCCAGCAGCGGACTAGCGGGGGACCGCACAGATACGCAGTATTTT. The chain recombines TRBV6-1 with TRBJ2-3; the match to TRBD2 covers 13 bases. The germline V gene has CDR1 MNHNS and CDR2 SASEGT. The CDR3 is 16 residues long. V dropped 6 bases and J dropped 1; count of bases not matched to a gene: 4.

This clonotype occurred many times. The V call is TRBV6-5, the J call TRBJ2-3; D possibly corresponds to TRBD2 (5 bases). The CDR3 length is 13 residues. V was cut by 5 bases and J by 6 bases, with 12 bases left in between. Germline lookup yields CDR1 MNHEY and CDR2 SVGAGI. CDR3 in amino acids: CASSTGRGDTQYF. For the CDR3, the DNA is TGTGCCAGCAGTACCGGCAGAGGGGATACGCAGTATTTT.

The V gene is TRBV30, the J gene TRBJ1-2; D unclear. Germline CDR1 and CDR2: GTSNPN and SVGIG (reference sequence). Deletions cut 2 bases from V and 4 bases from J, with 11 bases between. The CDR3 loop spans 13 amino acids. CDR3 sequence (DNA): TGTGCCTGGAGTAGAGGCACGATCTATGGCTACACCTTC. Encoded protein: CAWSRGTIYGYTF.

The V call is TRBV12-3 or TRBV12-4, the J call TRBJ2-7; D not certain. Trimming pared 6 bases from V and 3 bases from J, leaving 21 bases between. The CDR3 is 16 residues long. Here the CDR3 reads CASSPLGYTNGYEQYF. The DNA of the CDR3 is TGTGCCAGCAGCCCACTGGGGTACACAAACGGCTACGAGCAGTACTTC.

In this sample, this clonotype turned up a few times. V usage is TRBV6-2 or TRBV6-3 and J usage is TRBJ1-5; no clear D. In germline, CDR1 is MNHEY, CDR2 SVGEGT. With 2 bases removed from V and 3 bases from J, the gap between germline ends came to 8 bases. The CDR3 extends over 14 amino acids. DNA for the CDR3: TGTGCCAGCAGTTACGTCCAGAACAATCAGCCCCAGCATTTT. Its protein product is CASSYVQNNQPQHF.

Notes on this clonotype: The junction departs from germline at one end; a sequencing error may be responsible. This rearrangement joins TRBV24-1 to TRBJ2-3; D remains unclear. From germline, CDR1 is KGHDR and CDR2 SFDVKD. The CDR3 extends over 17 amino acids. CDR3 nucleotide sequence: TGTGTCACCAGTGATTTGGCGCAGACTCCCGGAGAAGATACGCAGTATTTT. Protein: CVTSDLAQTPGEDTQYF.

This clonotype showed up just a few times. The DNA of the CDR3 is TGTGCCATCTCGATAGGTCCGGATACGCAGTATTTT. It is translated as CAISIGPDTQYF. The rearrangement joins TRBV10-3 to TRBJ2-3; unclear D gene. This CDR3 is 12 amino acids long. Germline assignment: CDR1 ENHRY and CDR2 SYGVKD. V lost 8 bases and J 6 bases, leaving 12 bases between the germline ends.

The chain carries TRBV12-3 or TRBV12-4 and TRBJ1-5; D is undetermined. The ends were cut back, 3 bases at V and 0 bases at J, with 9 bases in the middle. This CDR3 has 15 amino acids. The DNA of the CDR3 is TGTGCCAGCAGTTTCGTCGGGAATAGCAATCAGCCCCAGCATTTT. Protein sequence: CASSFVGNSNQPQHF.

The chain combines TRBV11-2 with TRBJ1-1, with no clear D. This CDR3 has 15 amino acids. CDR1 SGHAT and CDR2 FQNNGV come from the germline V gene. Trimming stripped 5 bases from V and 8 bases from J, with 21 bases between. This chain's CDR3 is CASSKGGRGIREAFF. The CDR3 nucleotides are TGTGCCAGCAGCAAGGGAGGGAGAGGGATACGAGAAGCTTTCTTT.

The rearrangement links TRBV20-1 to TRBJ2-5, with TRBD2 matching over 9 bases. J gave up 1 base and V 7 bases, and 10 bases lay outside the gene matches. Germline loops: CDR1 DFQATT, CDR2 SNEGSKA (reference sequence). This CDR3 contains 15 residues. This CDR3 reads CSVSSGKTLQETQYF. Here the CDR3 DNA reads TGCAGTGTGTCTAGCGGGAAGACACTCCAAGAGACCCAGTACTTC.

The gene calls are TRBV12-3 or TRBV12-4 and TRBJ2-2; no clear D. V lost 5 bases to trimming and J lost 4 bases, with 11 bases between them. The CDR3 spans 14 residues. This CDR3 is CASSLRLSTGELFF. The CDR3 bases are TGTGCCAGCAGTCTTAGACTCAGCACCGGGGAGCTGTTTTTT.

This clonotype was counted between two and nine times. The V call is TRBV29-1, the J call TRBJ2-7; tentative D call: TRBD1 (6 bases). V gave up 2 bases and J gave up 4 bases, with 12 bases separating them. The CDR3 runs to 13 residues. The germline V gene encodes CDR1 SQVTM and CDR2 ANQGSEA. CDR3 sequence (DNA): TGCAGCGTTGAATTAACAGGGCTATACGAGCAGTACTTC. This gives the protein CSVELTGLYEQYF.